These T cell receptor beta chains were read from a single sample in a study of T cells in Graves' hyperthyroidism and ophthalmopathy. TCRdb re-analysed the multiplex PCR reads in MiXCR, keeping a single row per CDR3 protein. The data contain 550,000 to 650,000 distinct CDR3 sequences, 12% to 15% of them singletons. Material for sequencing was blood. These receptors came from a woman aged 40 to 55 with Graves' hyperthyroidism. CDR3s include the opening cysteine and the closing phenylalanine or tryptophan. The D gene is left open where the match is weak. The size of a clone is reported for some rows only, either as once, few or many, or as a class for expanded clones.

D gene: -; V gene: TRBV30; clone size: many; J gene: TRBJ2-7; CDR3 protein: CAWETLTKGEQYF; CDR3 DNA: TGTGCCTGGGAGACCCTCACTAAGGGAGAGCAGTACTTC
D gene: -; V gene: TRBV20-1; clone size: many; J gene: TRBJ2-7; CDR3 protein: CSARNPGTYEQYF; CDR3 DNA: TGCAGTGCTAGAAATCCGGGAACCTACGAGCAGTACTTC
D gene: -; V gene: TRBV3-1; clone size: many; J gene: TRBJ2-7; CDR3 protein: CASSHGTAYEQYF; CDR3 DNA: TGTGCCAGCAGCCACGGGACTGCATACGAGCAGTACTTC
D gene: -; V gene: TRBV3-1; clone size: -; J gene: TRBJ1-5; CDR3 protein: CASSQGGESNQPQHF; CDR3 DNA: TGTGCCAGCAGCCAAGGAGGGGAGAGCAATCAGCCCCAGCATTTT
D gene: -; V gene: TRBV6-1; clone size: many; J gene: TRBJ2-7; CDR3 protein: CASSEVRFYEQYF; CDR3 DNA: TGTGCCAGCAGTGAAGTGAGATTCTACGAGCAGTACTTC
D gene: -; V gene: TRBV18; clone size: -; J gene: TRBJ1-5; CDR3 protein: CASSRSLASGNQPQHF; CDR3 DNA: TGTGCCAGCTCACGGTCCTTGGCCAGTGGCAATCAGCCCCAGCATTTT
D gene: -; V gene: TRBV29-1; clone size: many; J gene: TRBJ2-3; CDR3 protein: CSVEVTTGNTQYF; CDR3 DNA: TGCAGCGTTGAAGTAACTACAGGGAATACGCAGTATTTT
D gene: -; V gene: TRBV10-3; clone size: many; J gene: TRBJ2-7; CDR3 protein: CAISLSLGYEQYF; CDR3 DNA: TGTGCCATCAGTCTTAGTCTGGGCTACGAGCAGTACTTC
D gene: -; V gene: TRBV5-5; clone size: many; J gene: TRBJ2-3; CDR3 protein: CASRSGLSTDTQYF; CDR3 DNA: TGTGCCAGCAGATCGGGACTTAGCACAGATACGCAGTATTTT
D gene: -; V gene: TRBV6-1; clone size: -; J gene: TRBJ1-4; CDR3 protein: CASRAEINEKLFF; CDR3 DNA: TGTGCCAGCAGAGCCGAAATAAATGAAAAACTGTTTTTT
D gene: -; V gene: TRBV20-1; clone size: once; J gene: TRBJ2-1; CDR3 protein: CSARVGAGVGHSYNEQFF; CDR3 DNA: TGCAGTGCTAGAGTGGGTGCCGGAGTAGGCCACTCCTACAATGAGCAGTTCTTC
D gene: TRBD1; V gene: TRBV19; clone size: few; J gene: TRBJ2-2; CDR3 protein: CASIPETGEGTGELFF; CDR3 DNA: TGTGCCAGTATCCCGGAGACAGGGGAAGGCACCGGGGAGCTGTTTTTT
D gene: TRBD2; V gene: TRBV5-1; clone size: many; J gene: TRBJ2-1; CDR3 protein: CASSLSGTSGLSSYNEQFF; CDR3 DNA: TGCGCCAGCAGCTTGAGTGGGACTAGCGGGCTCAGCTCCTACAATGAGCAGTTCTTC
D gene: -; V gene: TRBV2; clone size: many; J gene: TRBJ2-2; CDR3 protein: CASSVGTSGGAGELFF; CDR3 DNA: TGTGCCAGCAGTGTCGGGACCTCGGGCGGGGCCGGGGAGCTGTTTTTT
D gene: TRBD1; V gene: TRBV27; clone size: many; J gene: TRBJ2-7; CDR3 protein: CASSLKGWGTGRYEQYF; CDR3 DNA: TGTGCCAGCAGTTTAAAGGGTTGGGGGACAGGGCGCTACGAGCAGTACTTC
D gene: -; V gene: TRBV5-8; clone size: -; J gene: TRBJ2-2; CDR3 protein: CASSLSRVRTGELFF; CDR3 DNA: TGTGCCAGCAGCTTGTCCAGGGTCCGCACCGGGGAGCTGTTTTTT